This T cell receptor beta chain was profiled in a study of cytomegalovirus exposure and HLA in healthy donors. General observations from the study: In a later analysis, HLA-associated beta chains showed higher expansion and lower generation probabilities than comparable chains. Some highly shared sequence variants likely arose as a pipeline artifact. Several V segments, TRBV6-2 and TRBV6-3 among them, could not be told apart and were dropped.

Germline CDR1 and CDR2: LGHNA and YNFKEQ. The trim removed 4 bases at V and 8 bases at J, leaving 4 bases unmatched. The CDR3 contains 13 residues. This clone came up a few times. Its antigen is unknown. The PCR made use of 60 Vbeta and 13 Jbeta primers. Clones were sequenced by immunoSEQ multiplex PCR, and TCRdb holds only the in-frame ones, with some missing. The sample yields some 170,000 clones, about 9% seen once. This receptor was obtained from a woman in her thirties in good health and CMV-seropositive. The source material was PBMCs. J is TRBJ2-1 and V is TRBV4-2; 8 nucleotides match TRBD2. The CDR3 protein is CASSPPGGDEQFF. The CDR3 coding sequence is TGTGCCAGCAGCCCCCCCGGGGGGGATGAGCAGTTCTTC.